This paragraph covers one TCR beta chain sequence. Seattle-derived patients entered the study during active infection and were followed longitudinally. The length of the CDR3 is 16 residues. V was shortened by 0 bases and J by 0 bases, with 8 bases between the two germline ends. Germline assignment: CDR1 LGHNA and CDR2 YNFKEQ. This sample stems from a study of blood T cell repertoires in COVID-19. Background on the study: Acute and convalescent COVID-19 specimens originated in the United States, Italy and Spain. PBMCs, B-cell-depleted T cells, or T cells were the source of the cDNA or gDNA that made up the material.

The repertoire was sequenced with immunoSEQ multiplex PCR; TCRdb's copy has only in-frame clones and lacks some. The sample lists roughly 230,000 clones, approximately 80% occurring once. The genes are TRBV4-2 and TRBJ1-4; tentative D call: TRBD1 (5 bases). The sequenced material came from peripheral blood. This sequence originates from an elderly woman with COVID-19, enrolled during active disease. The CDR3 nucleotides read TGTGCCAGCAGCCAAGATTGGACATCAACTAATGAAAAACTGTTTTTT. As protein: CASSQDWTSTNEKLFF.